These T cell receptor beta chains were read from a single sample in a study of early T cells in non-severe SARS-CoV-2 infection. TCRdb redid the calling of the 5' RACE reads with MiXCR, one entry per CDR3 protein. The table includes about 64,000 distinct CDR3 sequences, more than 15% detected once. The input for sequencing was whole blood, taken at baseline. These TCRs come from an adult who was a healthcare worker with PCR-confirmed SARS-CoV-2 infection or an uninfected control (not recorded which). Each CDR3 is given with its conserved first and last residue. The D gene is left open where the match is weak. Size tells how often a clone was seen (once, few, many) or the class of an expanded clone, and some rows leave it out.

clone size,D gene,V gene,J gene,CDR3 DNA,CDR3 protein
many,TRBD2,TRBV12-3/TRBV12-4,TRBJ2-2,TGTGCCAGCAGTTCCGCGGGGGGGCATACCGGGGAGCTGTTTTTT,CASSSAGGHTGELFF
NA,NA,TRBV7-2,TRBJ2-6,TGTGCCAGCAGCTTGGAGAGCTCTGGGGCCAACGTCCTGACTTTC,CASSLESSGANVLTF
few,TRBD1,TRBV27,TRBJ2-3,TGTGCCAGCAGTTTATCTGTGCAGGGGGTAGATACGCAGTATTTT,CASSLSVQGVDTQYF
NA,NA,TRBV4-2,TRBJ1-2,TGTGCCAGCAGCCAAGACCGTGTGGGCTATGGCTACACCTTC,CASSQDRVGYGYTF
NA,NA,TRBV5-1,TRBJ2-1,TGCGCCAGCAGCTTGGCTGGGAGGGAGCAGTTCTTC,CASSLAGREQFF
NA,NA,TRBV27,TRBJ2-7,TGTGCCAGCAGTCTAGAAGGGGAAAGCTCCTACGAGCAGTACTTC,CASSLEGESSYEQYF
few,TRBD1,TRBV18,TRBJ1-2,TGTGCCAGCTCGCCTGGGACAGGGGACTATGGCTACACCTTC,CASSPGTGDYGYTF
few,NA,TRBV6-6,TRBJ2-5,TGTGCCAGCAGTTATCATGGGGGGAGAGAGACCCAGTACTTC,CASSYHGGRETQYF
many,TRBD2,TRBV29-1,TRBJ2-1,TGCAGCGTGAAAGCGGGGGGGCCGAGAGAGCAGTTCTTC,CSVKAGGPREQFF
few,NA,TRBV5-5,TRBJ2-1,TGTGCCAGCAGCTCTCTTGCCAGGGGTTACAATGAGCAGTTCTTC,CASSSLARGYNEQFF
few,TRBD1,TRBV4-2,TRBJ1-3,TGTGCCAGCAGCCAAGAGCCCACAGGGGATTTCTCTGGAAACACCATATATTTT,CASSQEPTGDFSGNTIYF
few,TRBD1,TRBV6-2/TRBV6-3,TRBJ2-7,TGTGCCAGCAGTGGAAGGGACAGGGGACACGAGCAGTACTTC,CASSGRDRGHEQYF
NA,TRBD2,TRBV12-3/TRBV12-4,TRBJ2-7,TGTGCCAGCAGTTTCGTCGCAGGGAGGGTCAACGAGCAGTACTTC,CASSFVAGRVNEQYF
many,TRBD1,TRBV28,TRBJ1-6,TGTGCCAGCAGTTCAGGGGGTTCACCCCTCCACTTT,CASSSGGSPLHF
few,TRBD2,TRBV2,TRBJ2-7,TGTGCCAGCGTGGGGGGAGGGCCCGAGCAGTACTTC,CASVGGGPEQYF
NA,TRBD1,TRBV18,TRBJ1-6,TGTGCCAGCTCATCCGGGACAGATTCACCCCTCCACTTT,CASSSGTDSPLHF
few,NA,TRBV19,TRBJ2-3,TGTGCCAGTAGTATTTTAGATACGCAGTATTTT,CASSILDTQYF
NA,TRBD2,TRBV20-1,TRBJ2-1,TGCAGTGCTCTACAGACTAGCGGGAGGCGCGATGAGCAGTTCTTC,CSALQTSGRRDEQFF
NA,NA,TRBV7-9,TRBJ1-6,TGTGCCAGCAGGTTGGACAGCTCCTATAATTCACCCCTCCACTTT,CASRLDSSYNSPLHF
medium-sized,NA,TRBV7-6,TRBJ2-5,TGTGCCAGCAGCTTAGACCGGTCCCCTCAAGAGACCCAGTACTTC,CASSLDRSPQETQYF
many,NA,TRBV18,TRBJ1-1,TGTGCCAGCTCACCCGGACGGATGAACACTGAAGCTTTCTTT,CASSPGRMNTEAFF
few,NA,TRBV27,TRBJ2-2,TGTGCCAGCAGTTCTAGCAGCTCGAACACCGGGGAGCTGTTTTTT,CASSSSSSNTGELFF
few,NA,TRBV5-4,TRBJ1-6,TGTGCCAGCAGCCCCTGGGGGAGATCTTCACCCCTCCACTTT,CASSPWGRSSPLHF
many,TRBD1,TRBV9,TRBJ1-1,TGTGCCAGCAGCGCCTTGTCGCGACAGGGTCGAACGCCCACTGAAGCTTTCTTT,CASSALSRQGRTPTEAFF
NA,NA,TRBV5-4,TRBJ2-1,TGTGCCAGCAGCTTGGGACAGGCCAATGAGCAGTTCTTC,CASSLGQANEQFF
NA,TRBD2,TRBV19,TRBJ2-1,TGTGCCAGTAGTATAGTTCTAGCGGCAAGCTCCTACAATGAGCAGTTCTTC,CASSIVLAASSYNEQFF
NA,NA,TRBV6-2/TRBV6-3,TRBJ1-6,TGTGCCAGCAGTTCGACGACAGAGATGACACCCCTCCACTTT,CASSSTTEMTPLHF
NA,NA,TRBV12-3/TRBV12-4,TRBJ1-2,TGTGCCAGCAGTTTAGGACAGGTGGATGGCTACACCTTC,CASSLGQVDGYTF
NA,NA,TRBV5-1,TRBJ1-1,TGCGCCAGCAGCGGAACCCCGGGACAAAACACTGAAGCTTTCTTT,CASSGTPGQNTEAFF
NA,TRBD1,TRBV4-1,TRBJ2-2,TGCGCCAGCAGCCAACCGGGACAGGGGGCGTTGACCGGGGAGCTGTTTTTT,CASSQPGQGALTGELFF
few,TRBD2,TRBV28,TRBJ2-3,TGTGCCAGCAGTGCGGGGGGGGTCAGCACAGATACGCAGTATTTT,CASSAGGVSTDTQYF
NA,TRBD1,TRBV12-3/TRBV12-4,TRBJ1-2,TGTGCCAGCAGCCGCTCCCTGACAGGGCTCTATGGCTACACCTTC,CASSRSLTGLYGYTF
few,NA,TRBV29-1,TRBJ2-5,TGCAGCGTTGAAGGGTTGGGGGAAAGGGGCAGTATGGGGACCCAGTACTTC,CSVEGLGERGSMGTQYF
many,NA,TRBV12-3/TRBV12-4,TRBJ1-2,TGTGCCAGCAGTTTTCGGGGGGAGGGACATGGCTACACCTTC,CASSFRGEGHGYTF
NA,TRBD2,TRBV10-3,TRBJ2-1,TGTGCCATCAGTGAAGCAGCGGGGGAATACAATGAGCAGTTCTTC,CAISEAAGEYNEQFF
many,TRBD1,TRBV6-2/TRBV6-3,TRBJ2-2,TGTGCCAGCAGCCCGGGACAGGCAAAAGGCTCCAACACCGGGGAGCTGTTTTTT,CASSPGQAKGSNTGELFF
NA,NA,TRBV28,TRBJ2-5,TGTGCCAGCAGTTCACCTAGAGCGGGCCAAGAGACCCAGTACTTC,CASSSPRAGQETQYF
many,NA,TRBV4-3,TRBJ2-3,TGCGCCAGCAGCCACTTAGGGGGGGGAGATACGCAGTATTTT,CASSHLGGGDTQYF
NA,NA,TRBV19,TRBJ2-2,TGTGCCAGTAGTATAAGCAGGGCCGGGGAGCTGTTTTTT,CASSISRAGELFF
few,NA,TRBV29-1,TRBJ2-7,TGCAGCGTTGAAGATCCGCAGGGTGTGGTAGAGCAGTACTTC,CSVEDPQGVVEQYF
few,NA,TRBV5-5,TRBJ2-7,TGTGCCAGCACGCCCCGCCAGGGACACCAATCCTACGAGCAGTACTTC,CASTPRQGHQSYEQYF
NA,NA,TRBV5-4,TRBJ1-4,TGTGCCAGCAGCCGAACGGGCTCAACTAATGAAAAACTGTTTTTT,CASSRTGSTNEKLFF
NA,NA,TRBV12-3/TRBV12-4,TRBJ2-4,TGTGCCAGCAGTTGGAAAGGACAGTTAAACATTCAGTACTTC,CASSWKGQLNIQYF
few,TRBD2,TRBV20-1,TRBJ2-1,TGCAGTGCTAGAGATCCTCGCGGGAGTCGAAATGAGCAGTTCTTC,CSARDPRGSRNEQFF
many,NA,TRBV29-1,TRBJ2-6,TGCGGCTCCGGGATGTCTGGGGCCAACGTCCTGACTTTC,CGSGMSGANVLTF
few,NA,TRBV9,TRBJ2-2,TGTGCCAGCAGCGCAGGGGCTCGTTCCGGGGAGCTGTTTTTT,CASSAGARSGELFF
many,NA,TRBV4-1,TRBJ2-1,TGCGCCAGCAGCCTAGGGACTTACGGTGAGCAGTTCTTC,CASSLGTYGEQFF
many,TRBD2,TRBV20-1,TRBJ2-7,TGCAGTGCAATTAGCGGGGACTCACCCTACGAGCAGTACTTC,CSAISGDSPYEQYF
many,NA,TRBV28,TRBJ1-2,TGTGCCAGCACTTCAAGTACGCAAGGATCATATGGCTACACCTTC,CASTSSTQGSYGYTF
few,NA,TRBV12-3/TRBV12-4,TRBJ1-3,TGTGCCAGCAGTTCTTGGGACGGCGGAAACACCATATATTTT,CASSSWDGGNTIYF
few,NA,TRBV20-1,TRBJ2-7,TGCAGTGCTAGTTCGGAGGGCCCCACCTACGAGCAGTACTTC,CSASSEGPTYEQYF
NA,NA,TRBV7-2,TRBJ2-3,TGTGCCAGCAGCTTAGGAATGGGGACTAGCACAGATACGCAGTATTTT,CASSLGMGTSTDTQYF
many,NA,TRBV20-1,TRBJ1-6,TGCAGTGCTAGGTGGGGGGCGAATAATTCACCCCTCCACTTT,CSARWGANNSPLHF
NA,NA,TRBV20-1,TRBJ1-4,TGCAGTGCTCGACAGATGAATGAAAAACTGTTTTTT,CSARQMNEKLFF
few,NA,TRBV9,TRBJ2-3,TGTGCCAGCAGCGCTCACGACATAGATACGCAGTATTTT,CASSAHDIDTQYF
few,NA,TRBV2,TRBJ1-5,TGTGCCAGCAGTCGCCTTGGGGGGGACAATCAGCCCCAGCATTTT,CASSRLGGDNQPQHF
few,NA,TRBV9,TRBJ2-3,TGTGCCAGCAGCCCTCCTACCGGCGAGGGCACAGATACGCAGTATTTT,CASSPPTGEGTDTQYF
NA,NA,TRBV9,TRBJ2-7,TGTGCCAGCACCTCTCCCGGGCGCGAGCAGTACTTC,CASTSPGREQYF